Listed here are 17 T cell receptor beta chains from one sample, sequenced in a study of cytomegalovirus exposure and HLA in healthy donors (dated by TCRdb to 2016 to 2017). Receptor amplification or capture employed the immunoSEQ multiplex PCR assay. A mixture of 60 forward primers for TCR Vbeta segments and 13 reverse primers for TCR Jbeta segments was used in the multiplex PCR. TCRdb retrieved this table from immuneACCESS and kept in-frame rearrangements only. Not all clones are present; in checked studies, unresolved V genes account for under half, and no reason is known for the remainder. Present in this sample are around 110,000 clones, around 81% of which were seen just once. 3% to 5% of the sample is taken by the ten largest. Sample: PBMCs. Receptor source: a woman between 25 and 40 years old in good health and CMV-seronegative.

The CDR3 region has the DNA TGTGCCAGTAAATCCAGGGAATTCGACACAGATACGCAGTATTTT. It encodes CASKSREFDTDTQYF. The V gene is TRBV19, the J gene TRBJ2-3; perhaps TRBD1 as D (5 bases). This CDR3 has 15 amino acids. Deletions cut 7 bases from V and 2 bases from J, with 16 bases between. Per germline, CDR1 LNHDA and CDR2 SQIVND (reference sequence).

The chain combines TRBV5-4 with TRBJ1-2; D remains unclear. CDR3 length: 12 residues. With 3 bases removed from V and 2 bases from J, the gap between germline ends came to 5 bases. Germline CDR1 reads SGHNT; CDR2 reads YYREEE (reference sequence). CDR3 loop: CASSSLNYGYTF. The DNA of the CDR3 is TGTGCCAGCAGCTCGTTAAACTATGGCTACACCTTC.

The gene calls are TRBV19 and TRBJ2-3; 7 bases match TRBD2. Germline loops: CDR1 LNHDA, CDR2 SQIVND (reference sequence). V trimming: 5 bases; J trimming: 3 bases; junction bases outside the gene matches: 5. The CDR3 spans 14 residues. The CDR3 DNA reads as TGTGCCAGTAGTTTCAGCGGGAATACAGATACGCAGTATTTT. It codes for CASSFSGNTDTQYF.

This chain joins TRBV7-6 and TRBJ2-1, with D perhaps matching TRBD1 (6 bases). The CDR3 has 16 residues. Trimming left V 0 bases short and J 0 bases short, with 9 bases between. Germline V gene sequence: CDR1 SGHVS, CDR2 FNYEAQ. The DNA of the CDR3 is TGTGCCAGCAGCTTAGCCGGACAGAGCTCCTACAATGAGCAGTTCTTC. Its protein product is CASSLAGQSSYNEQFF.

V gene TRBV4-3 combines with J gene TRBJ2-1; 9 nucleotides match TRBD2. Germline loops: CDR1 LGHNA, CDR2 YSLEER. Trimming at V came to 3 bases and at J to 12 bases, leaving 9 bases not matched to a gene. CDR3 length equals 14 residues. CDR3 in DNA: TGCGCCAGCAGCCAGGATTTAGCGGGAGCTAGGCAGTTCTTC. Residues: CASSQDLAGARQFF.

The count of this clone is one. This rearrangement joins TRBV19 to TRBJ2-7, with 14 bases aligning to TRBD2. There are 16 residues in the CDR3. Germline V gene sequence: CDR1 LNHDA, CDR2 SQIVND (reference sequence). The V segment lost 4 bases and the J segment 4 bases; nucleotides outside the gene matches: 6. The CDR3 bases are TGTGCCAGTAGTAGAGGGGGGACTAGCGGGAGATACGAGCAGTACTTC. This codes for CASSRGGTSGRYEQYF.

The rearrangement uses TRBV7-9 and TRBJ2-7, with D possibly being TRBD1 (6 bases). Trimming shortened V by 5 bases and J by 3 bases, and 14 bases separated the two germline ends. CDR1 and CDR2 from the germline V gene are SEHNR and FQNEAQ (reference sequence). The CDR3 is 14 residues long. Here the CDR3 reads CASSPIQGLYEQYF. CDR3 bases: TGTGCCAGCAGCCCCATACAGGGCCTCTACGAGCAGTACTTC. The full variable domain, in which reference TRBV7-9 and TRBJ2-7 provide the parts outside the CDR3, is DTGVSQNPRHKITKRGQNVTFRCDPISEHNRLYWYRQTLGQGPEFLTYFQNEAQLEKSRLLSDRFSAERPKGSFSTLEIQRTEQGDSAMYLCASSPIQGLYEQYFGPGTRLTVT.

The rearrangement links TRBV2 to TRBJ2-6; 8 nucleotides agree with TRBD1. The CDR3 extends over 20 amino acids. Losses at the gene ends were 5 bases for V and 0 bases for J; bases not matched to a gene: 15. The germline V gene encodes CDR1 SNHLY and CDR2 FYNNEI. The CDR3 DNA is TGTGCCAGCAGTTGTAATTATGGGACAGGACCCTGCTCTGGGGCCAACGTCCTGACTTTC. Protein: CASSCNYGTGPCSGANVLTF.

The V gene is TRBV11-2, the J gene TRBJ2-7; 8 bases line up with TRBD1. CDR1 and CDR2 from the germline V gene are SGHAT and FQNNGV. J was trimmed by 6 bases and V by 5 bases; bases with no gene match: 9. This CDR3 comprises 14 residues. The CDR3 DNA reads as TGTGCCAGCAGCCCTCGATCCACAGGGGGCGAGCAGTACTTC. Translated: CASSPRSTGGEQYF.

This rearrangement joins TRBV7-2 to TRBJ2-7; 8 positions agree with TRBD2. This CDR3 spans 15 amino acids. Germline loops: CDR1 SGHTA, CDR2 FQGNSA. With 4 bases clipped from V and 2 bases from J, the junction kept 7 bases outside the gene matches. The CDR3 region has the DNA TGTGCCAGCAGCTCACTAGCGGTGGGGCCCTACGAGCAGTACTTC. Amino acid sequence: CASSSLAVGPYEQYF.

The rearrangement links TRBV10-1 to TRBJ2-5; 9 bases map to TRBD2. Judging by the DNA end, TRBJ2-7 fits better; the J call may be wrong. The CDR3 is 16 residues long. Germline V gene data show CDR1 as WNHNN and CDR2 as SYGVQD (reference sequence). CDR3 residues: CASSDASGTRGYEQYF. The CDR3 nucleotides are TGCGCCAGCAGTGATGCTAGCGGGACGCGGGGCTACGAGCAGTACTTC.

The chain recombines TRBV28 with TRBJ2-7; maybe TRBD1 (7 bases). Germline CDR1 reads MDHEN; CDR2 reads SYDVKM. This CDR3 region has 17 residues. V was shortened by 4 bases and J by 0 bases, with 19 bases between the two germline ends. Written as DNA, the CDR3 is TGTGCCAGCAGTTCACAGGGGAGGAAGCTCTTCTCCTACGAGCAGTACTTC. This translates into CASSSQGRKLFSYEQYF. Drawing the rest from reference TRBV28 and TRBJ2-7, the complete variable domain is DVKVTQSSRYLVKRTGEKVFLECVQDMDHENMFWYRQDPGLGLRLIYFSYDVKMKEKGDIPEGYSVSREKKERFSLILESASTNQTSMYLCASSSQGRKLFSYEQYFGPGTRLTVT.

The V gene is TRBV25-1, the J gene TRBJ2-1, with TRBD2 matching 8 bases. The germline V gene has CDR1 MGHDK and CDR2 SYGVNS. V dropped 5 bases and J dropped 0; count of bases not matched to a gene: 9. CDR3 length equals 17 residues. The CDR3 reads CASSPRTGGSSYNEQFF. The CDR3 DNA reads TGTGCCAGCAGTCCAAGGACGGGGGGGAGCTCCTACAATGAGCAGTTCTTC. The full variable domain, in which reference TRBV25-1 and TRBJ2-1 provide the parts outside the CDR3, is EADIYQTPRYLVIGTGKKITLECSQTMGHDKMYWYQQDPGMELHLIHYSYGVNSTEKGDLSSESTVSRIRTEHFPLTLESARPSHTSQYLCASSPRTGGSSYNEQFFGPGTRLTVL.

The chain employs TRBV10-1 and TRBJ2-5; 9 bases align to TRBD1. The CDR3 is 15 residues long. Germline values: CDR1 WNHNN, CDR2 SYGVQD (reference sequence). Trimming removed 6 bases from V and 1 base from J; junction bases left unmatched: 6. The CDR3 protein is CASSADRGIQETQYF. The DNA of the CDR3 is TGCGCCAGCAGCGCAGACAGGGGGATCCAAGAGACCCAGTACTTC.

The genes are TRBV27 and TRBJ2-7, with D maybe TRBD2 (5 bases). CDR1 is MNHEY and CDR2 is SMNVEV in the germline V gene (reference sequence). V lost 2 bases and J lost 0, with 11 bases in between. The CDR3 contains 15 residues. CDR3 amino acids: CASSLLAGLSYEQYF. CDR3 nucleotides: TGTGCCAGCAGTTTACTAGCAGGCCTCTCCTACGAGCAGTACTTC.

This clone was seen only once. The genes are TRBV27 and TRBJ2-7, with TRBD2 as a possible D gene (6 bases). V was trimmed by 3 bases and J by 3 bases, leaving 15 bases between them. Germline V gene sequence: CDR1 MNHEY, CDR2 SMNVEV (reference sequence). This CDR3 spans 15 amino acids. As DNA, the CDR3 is TGTGCCAGCAGTTTCTACGGGGACTCACTCTACGAGCAGTACTTC. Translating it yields CASSFYGDSLYEQYF.

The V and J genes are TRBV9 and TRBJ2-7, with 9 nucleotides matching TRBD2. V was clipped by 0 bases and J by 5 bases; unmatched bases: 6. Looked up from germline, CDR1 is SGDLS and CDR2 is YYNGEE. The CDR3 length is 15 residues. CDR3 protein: CASSVGPSGIDEQYF. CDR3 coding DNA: TGTGCCAGCAGCGTAGGGCCTAGCGGGATAGACGAGCAGTACTTC. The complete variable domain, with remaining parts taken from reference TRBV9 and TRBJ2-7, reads DSGVTQTPKHLITATGQRVTLRCSPRSGDLSVYWYQQSLDQGLQFLIQYYNGEERAKGNILERFSAQQFPDLHSELNLSSLELGDSALYFCASSVGPSGIDEQYFGPGTRLTVT.